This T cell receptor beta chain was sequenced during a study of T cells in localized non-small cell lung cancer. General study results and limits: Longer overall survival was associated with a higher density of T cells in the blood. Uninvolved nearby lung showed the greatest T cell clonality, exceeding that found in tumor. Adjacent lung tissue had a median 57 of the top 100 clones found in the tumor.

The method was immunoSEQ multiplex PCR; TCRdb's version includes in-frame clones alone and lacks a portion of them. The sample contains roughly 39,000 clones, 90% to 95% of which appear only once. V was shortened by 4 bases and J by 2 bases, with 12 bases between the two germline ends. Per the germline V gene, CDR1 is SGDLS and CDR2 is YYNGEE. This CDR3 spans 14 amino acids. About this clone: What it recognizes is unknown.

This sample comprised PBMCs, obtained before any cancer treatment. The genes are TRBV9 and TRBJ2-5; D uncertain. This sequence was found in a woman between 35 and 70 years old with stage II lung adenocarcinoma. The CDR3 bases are TGTGCCAGCAGCCTTGGTTGGGCTCAAGAGACCCAGTACTTC. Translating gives CASSLGWAQETQYF.